A selection of T cell receptor beta chains follows, all from one sample in a study of shared clonotypes between healthy human individuals. Clones were sequenced by immunoSEQ multiplex PCR, and TCRdb holds only the in-frame ones, with some missing. The sample lists over 2 million clones; roughly 92% were seen once. Sequenced sample: naive CD4+ T cells from PBMCs. The receptors originated from a man aged 18-30 years in good health. Some clones in this sample may be carry-over from other donors' samples. Each CDR3 is given with its conserved first and last residue. The D gene is left open where the match is weak. Rows may omit the clone size; those that give it use once, few, many or a size class.

once,TRBJ2-5,TRBV6-5,TRBD2,TGTGCCAGCAGTGGCGGGAGCGCACAAGAGACCCAGTACTTC,CASSGGSAQETQYF
.,TRBJ1-5,TRBV28,.,TGTGCCAGCAGTTTACGGACGGAGCCCCAGCATTTT,CASSLRTEPQHF
.,TRBJ1-2,TRBV28,TRBD1,TGTGCCAGCAAGGACAGGGGGCTGGAAGGCTACACCTTC,CASKDRGLEGYTF
.,TRBJ2-7,TRBV19,TRBD1,TGTGCCAGTAGTACTCGACAGGGGAGATACGAGCAGTACTTC,CASSTRQGRYEQYF
.,TRBJ2-3,TRBV10-1,TRBD2,TGCGCCAGCAGTCGGCGGGGGAGCACAGATACGCAGTATTTT,CASSRRGSTDTQYF
.,TRBJ2-2,TRBV6-5,TRBD2,TGTGCCAGCAGTTATATGAAGACTAGCTTTACCGGGGAGCTGTTTTTT,CASSYMKTSFTGELFF
.,TRBJ1-3,TRBV4-2,.,TGTGCCAGCAGCCATTTTAGGGGCCTTAACACAAACTCTGGAAACACCATATATTTT,CASSHFRGLNTNSGNTIYF
.,TRBJ2-1,TRBV6-1,.,TGTGCCAGCACCATGGGGGCAGGCTACAATGAGCAGTTCTTC,CASTMGAGYNEQFF
once,TRBJ2-3,TRBV7-3,.,TGTGCCAGCAGCTTAACCATGGGGCGGACAGATACGCAGTATTTT,CASSLTMGRTDTQYF
.,TRBJ1-3,TRBV28,.,TGTGCCAGCAGTTCGTTACAGACTGGAGGTGGAAACACCATATATTTT,CASSSLQTGGGNTIYF
.,TRBJ2-1,TRBV11-3,TRBD2,TGTGCCAGCAGCCCCGGAGCTAGCGGGTACAATGAGCAGTTCTTC,CASSPGASGYNEQFF
.,TRBJ2-5,TRBV6-6,.,TGTGCCAGCAGTTACTCGACGCCACAAGAGACCCAGTACTTC,CASSYSTPQETQYF
.,TRBJ2-5,TRBV5-1,.,TGCGCCAGCAGCTATGGCAGTTCGGAGACCCAGTACTTC,CASSYGSSETQYF
.,TRBJ2-5,TRBV5-1,TRBD2,TGCGCCAGCAGTCTTATCCCGGGGACTAGCGGGACCGGAGAGACCCAGTACTTC,CASSLIPGTSGTGETQYF
.,TRBJ1-2,TRBV29-1,TRBD1,TGCAGCGTAGGACAGGGTGGTAACTATGGCTACACCTTC,CSVGQGGNYGYTF
.,TRBJ2-1,TRBV2,.,TGTGCCAGCAGCGATCGGACAGCTCGACCACAGTTCTTC,CASSDRTARPQFF
once,TRBJ1-5,TRBV30,.,TGTGCCTGGAGTGAGGGGTATCAGCCCCAGCATTTT,CAWSEGYQPQHF
.,TRBJ1-3,TRBV27,.,TGTGCCAGCAGGACAGCCAACTCTGGAAACACCATATATTTT,CASRTANSGNTIYF
.,TRBJ2-5,TRBV14,.,TGTGCCAGCAGCCAAGATGACGGGAGCTGGCAGACCCAGTACTTC,CASSQDDGSWQTQYF
.,TRBJ1-1,TRBV7-3,TRBD1,TGTGCCAGCAGCCCTGGACAGGGAGGGACTGAAGCTTTCTTT,CASSPGQGGTEAFF
.,TRBJ2-4,TRBV9,.,TGTGCCAGCAGCCCCAGGGCAACGGCGGAGGGTTGGTACTTC,CASSPRATAEGWYF
once,TRBJ2-5,TRBV6-6,.,TGTGCCAGCAGTTACTCTGCAGGGAGGGAGACCCAGTACTTC,CASSYSAGRETQYF
.,TRBJ1-1,TRBV6-5,.,TGTGCCAGCAGTCAAGTCGGATCATCAAACACTGAAGCTTTCTTT,CASSQVGSSNTEAFF
.,TRBJ2-7,TRBV5-1,TRBD1,TGCGCCAGCAGCGGGGGGCCAGGGGGCGCGGGAACCGAGCAGTACTTC,CASSGGPGGAGTEQYF
.,TRBJ1-4,TRBV29-1,.,TGCAGCGTTCTTGACCACCTTGGTGTGGAACTGTTTTTT,CSVLDHLGVELFF
.,TRBJ2-1,TRBV29-1,TRBD1,TGCAGCGCCGAGGATACAGGGGGTGGCTATGAGCAGTTCTTC,CSAEDTGGGYEQFF
.,TRBJ2-7,TRBV6-5,.,TGTGCCAGCAGTTACTCAGTGGGAGTCTACGAGCAGTACTTC,CASSYSVGVYEQYF
.,TRBJ2-1,TRBV5-1,TRBD2,TGCGCCAGCAGCAATCTAGCGGGACTTGTCAATGAGCAGTTCTTC,CASSNLAGLVNEQFF